These T cell receptor beta chains were read from a single sample in a study of blood T cell repertoires in COVID-19. Some clones are missing from TCRdb's copy, which holds only in-frame ones; the method was immunoSEQ multiplex PCR. The sample lists roughly 200,000 clones; about 83% were seen once. Sequencing used PBMCs or T cells enriched from blood (not recorded which). Every receptor here comes from a man in his forties with acute COVID-19. Each CDR3 is given with its conserved first and last residue. The order of the fields is V gene, D gene, clone size, J gene, CDR3 DNA, CDR3 protein. A D gene is named only where the DNA matches it firmly. Not every row has a clone size; where given, it reads once, few, many or a size class.

TRBV28	-	-	TRBJ2-4	TGTGCCAGCAGTACACCGACTAGTTACAAAAACATTCAGTACTTC	CASSTPTSYKNIQYF
TRBV4-1	TRBD1	-	TRBJ1-1	TGCGCCAGCAGCCGATCCGGGACAGGGGCCCAAGCTTTCTTT	CASSRSGTGAQAFF
TRBV7-9	-	-	TRBJ2-7	TGTGCCAGCAGCCCAACAGCCTACGAGCAGTACTTC	CASSPTAYEQYF
TRBV24-1	TRBD1	-	TRBJ1-2	TGTGCCACCAGCCCGGACAGGACTAACTATGGCTACACCTTC	CATSPDRTNYGYTF
TRBV11-2	TRBD2	-	TRBJ2-1	TGTGCCAGCAGCTTGGTGGCGGGAGAGTGGAGTGAGCAGTTCTTC	CASSLVAGEWSEQFF
TRBV5-6	-	-	TRBJ1-1	TGTGCCAGCAGCTTGTGGGAGCTTTATACTGAAGCTTTCTTT	CASSLWELYTEAFF
TRBV5-4	-	-	TRBJ2-7	TGTGCCAGCAGCTCGTATACAGGGACCTACGAGCAGTACTTC	CASSSYTGTYEQYF
TRBV5-1	-	-	TRBJ1-3	TGCGCCAGCAGCTCAAAACAGGGTCCGGGAAACACCATATATTTT	CASSSKQGPGNTIYF
TRBV15	-	few	TRBJ1-5	TGTGCCACCAGCGACGTGGTGGATGAGGGACAGCCCCAGCATTTT	CATSDVVDEGQPQHF
TRBV6-5	TRBD2	-	TRBJ2-5	TGTGCCAGCAGTTACACTAGCGGGATTCAAGAGACCCAGTACTTC	CASSYTSGIQETQYF
TRBV27	-	-	TRBJ2-1	TGTGCCAGCAGTTTATCGGGGGCCGGTTCCTACAATGAGCAGTTCTTC	CASSLSGAGSYNEQFF
TRBV19	-	-	TRBJ1-4	TGTGCCAGTAGTTGGGCTCAGGGAGGGAGTGAAAAACTGTTTTTT	CASSWAQGGSEKLFF
TRBV7-2	TRBD1	-	TRBJ1-4	TGTGCCAGCAGCACCCAGACAGGGATTGGTGAAAAACTGTTTTTT	CASSTQTGIGEKLFF
TRBV30	-	once	TRBJ2-3	TGTGCCTGGAGTTTTCTACCGAGCGCAGATACGCAGTATTTT	CAWSFLPSADTQYF
TRBV27	-	once	TRBJ2-2	TGTGCCAGCAGCCCCGGACAGACCAGAACCGGGGAGCTGTTTTTT	CASSPGQTRTGELFF
TRBV30	-	-	TRBJ1-4	TGTGCCTATACGGTCCGCAATGAAAAACTGTTTTTT	CAYTVRNEKLFF
TRBV29-1	TRBD2	-	TRBJ2-1	TGCAGCGTTGGAGGACCGACTAGCGGGAGTGTAAAGAATGAGCAGTTCTTC	CSVGGPTSGSVKNEQFF
TRBV5-5	-	-	TRBJ1-3	TGTGCCAGCAGGCGTAGTCAAATCTCTGGAAACACCATATATTTT	CASRRSQISGNTIYF
TRBV7-2	-	-	TRBJ2-7	TGTGCCAGCAGCACCGGACAGCGGGGTAGCGAGCAGTACTTC	CASSTGQRGSEQYF
TRBV28	-	few	TRBJ1-6	TGTGCCAGCAGGCCTAGCCAGGGAGGAAAGTCACCCCTCCACTTT	CASRPSQGGKSPLHF
TRBV9	-	-	TRBJ2-7	TGTGCCAGCAGCCAATTAGACAGATTCTACGAGCAGTACTTC	CASSQLDRFYEQYF
TRBV24-1	TRBD2	-	TRBJ2-7	TGTGCCACCAGTGGCGGACTAGCGGGAGTTGACGAGCAGTACTTC	CATSGGLAGVDEQYF
TRBV19	-	-	TRBJ1-2	TGTGCCAGTAGCTCGGGACACAGCTATGGCTACACCTTC	CASSSGHSYGYTF
TRBV6-5	TRBD2	-	TRBJ2-7	TGTGCCAGCAGTTGGGGACCGGGACTAGCCCACGAGCAGTACTTC	CASSWGPGLAHEQYF
TRBV4-1	TRBD2	-	TRBJ2-3	TGCGCCAGCAGCCAAGACTCCTCTAGCGGGAGGACGCAGTATTTT	CASSQDSSSGRTQYF
TRBV7-6	-	-	TRBJ2-5	TGTGCCAGCAGCTTAGCCGAGCGCGGGCGCCAAGAGACCCAGTACTTC	CASSLAERGRQETQYF
TRBV7-9	TRBD1	-	TRBJ1-2	TGTGCCAGCAGCTTTGGACAGGGGCTTTATGGCTACACCTTC	CASSFGQGLYGYTF
TRBV19	-	-	TRBJ1-2	TGTGCCAGTAGTCTGCAGGGAAATATTGATGGCTACACCTTC	CASSLQGNIDGYTF
TRBV3-1/TRBV3-2	-	-	TRBJ2-5	TGTGCCAGCAGCGCTAGCCGTAAAGAGACCCAGTACTTC	CASSASRKETQYF
TRBV5-4	TRBD1	-	TRBJ1-1	TGTGCCAGCAGCACACGGACAGGGAACACTGAAGCTTTCTTT	CASSTRTGNTEAFF
TRBV2	-	-	TRBJ1-2	TGTGCCAGCAGTGAGCGGTCTAGCGGCTACACCTTC	CASSERSSGYTF
TRBV11-2	-	-	TRBJ2-5	TGTGCCAGCAGCTTCGGGGGTGGGGCCGACGGAGAGACCCAGTACTTC	CASSFGGGADGETQYF
TRBV28	TRBD1	-	TRBJ1-5	TGTGCCAGCAGCCTTAGACAGGGGACACAGCCCCAGCATTTT	CASSLRQGTQPQHF
TRBV5-8	TRBD1	-	TRBJ2-7	TGTGCCAGCAGCGGATACGGGACAGCCATCGGCTACGAGCAGTACTTC	CASSGYGTAIGYEQYF
TRBV4-2	-	-	TRBJ1-1	TGTGCCAGCAGCCAAGACAGGAGGGGAACTGAAGCTTTCTTT	CASSQDRRGTEAFF
TRBV10-3	TRBD1	-	TRBJ2-1	TGTGCCATCAGTGAGTCGACAGGGGTAAGGGGCAATGAGCAGTTCTTC	CAISESTGVRGNEQFF
TRBV6-2/TRBV6-3	-	-	TRBJ1-1	TGTGCCAGCAGTTACTCCCCCAGGTCGAACACTGAAGCTTTCTTT	CASSYSPRSNTEAFF
TRBV5-1	-	-	TRBJ2-6	TGCGCCAGCAAGGGGGCTGGGGCCAACGTCCTGACTTTC	CASKGAGANVLTF